A selection of T cell receptor beta chains follows, all from one sample in a study of T cell changes during pregnancy in multiple sclerosis. TCRdb's copy holds only in-frame clones and misses some; the assay was immunoSEQ multiplex PCR. The sample consists of roughly 46,000 clones, more than 85% of them appearing once. The sequences come from peripheral blood, collected in the third trimester of pregnancy. These receptors originate from a female donor with multiple sclerosis, enrolled in a pregnancy study. CDR3s include the opening cysteine and the closing phenylalanine or tryptophan. The D gene is left open where the match is weak. The size of a clone is reported for some rows only, either as once, few or many, or as a class for expanded clones.

v_call,j_call,clone_size,d_call,cdr3_aa,cdr3_nt
TRBV5-6,TRBJ1-2,few,TRBD1,CASQGDRGNYGYTF,TGTGCCAGCCAGGGGGACAGGGGGAACTATGGCTACACCTTC
TRBV30,TRBJ1-5,.,TRBD1,CAWSVDRGHQPQHF,TGTGCCTGGAGTGTGGACAGGGGTCATCAGCCCCAGCATTTT
TRBV27,TRBJ1-6,.,TRBD1,CASSPGTVPNSPLHF,TGTGCCAGCAGCCCCGGGACAGTGCCTAATTCACCCCTCCACTTT
TRBV29-1,TRBJ1-2,.,TRBD1,CSVGQGDYGYTF,TGCAGCGTCGGACAGGGTGACTATGGCTACACCTTC
TRBV5-4,TRBJ2-7,.,.,CASSFGPDSSYEQYF,TGTGCCAGCAGCTTCGGTCCGGATAGCTCCTACGAGCAGTACTTC
TRBV10-3,TRBJ2-5,.,.,CAISETPDSSAYF,TGTGCCATCAGTGAGACCCCGGACAGTTCTGCCTACTTC
TRBV5-1,TRBJ2-2,.,.,CASSLDPSPNTGELFF,TGCGCCAGCAGCTTGGATCCTAGCCCGAACACCGGGGAGCTGTTTTTT
TRBV29-1,TRBJ2-7,.,TRBD2,CSVHYPGGPPVQYF,TGCAGCGTCCATTACCCGGGAGGCCCCCCGGTGCAGTACTTC
TRBV2,TRBJ2-1,.,.,CASRTPVPRSYNEQFF,TGTGCCAGCAGAACCCCGGTACCCCGCTCCTACAATGAGCAGTTCTTC
TRBV7-6,TRBJ1-1,.,.,CASSSGGATNTEAFF,TGTGCCAGCAGCTCAGGAGGGGCGACGAACACTGAAGCTTTCTTT
TRBV19,TRBJ1-2,.,.,CASRPLSGTYGYTF,TGTGCCAGTAGGCCACTCTCAGGAACCTATGGCTACACCTTC
TRBV2,TRBJ1-5,.,.,CASSELRVGQPQHF,TGTGCCAGCAGTGAGCTCAGGGTAGGACAGCCCCAGCATTTT
TRBV15,TRBJ2-7,.,.,CATSRDLGESYEQYF,TGTGCCACCAGCAGAGATCTCGGGGAGTCCTACGAGCAGTACTTC
TRBV6-6,TRBJ2-2,.,TRBD2,CASSRGLAGPGELFF,TGTGCCAGCAGCCGCGGACTAGCGGGCCCCGGGGAGCTGTTTTTT
TRBV5-1,TRBJ2-5,.,.,CASSLAGQGRYQETQYF,TGCGCCAGCAGCTTGGCCGGGCAGGGGCGGTATCAAGAGACCCAGTACTTC
TRBV13,TRBJ2-7,.,TRBD2,CASSSTGLVASEQYF,TGTGCCAGCAGCTCTACGGGACTAGTAGCTTCCGAGCAGTACTTC
TRBV25-1,TRBJ2-7,.,.,CASSDVGRGTAAYEQYF,TGTGCCAGCAGCGACGTCGGTAGGGGCACCGCCGCCTACGAGCAGTACTTC
TRBV11-2,TRBJ2-1,.,TRBD2,CASSPKLANYNEQFF,TGTGCCAGCAGCCCGAAACTAGCGAATTACAATGAGCAGTTCTTC
TRBV27,TRBJ2-1,.,.,CASSSPSARVDNEQFF,TGTGCCAGCAGTTCCCCCTCGGCCAGGGTGGACAATGAGCAGTTCTTC
TRBV19,TRBJ1-5,.,.,CASSTSRVSQPQHF,TGTGCCAGTAGCACTAGCAGGGTGAGTCAGCCCCAGCATTTT
TRBV28,TRBJ1-2,.,TRBD1,CASDRGRGYGYTF,TGTGCCAGCGACAGGGGTCGGGGCTATGGCTACACCTTC
TRBV7-3,TRBJ2-1,once,.,CASSLTSLAPNEQFF,TGTGCCAGCAGCTTAACGTCACTAGCACCCAATGAGCAGTTCTTC
TRBV30,TRBJ2-7,.,TRBD2,CAWSTWTSGTPGNEQYF,TGTGCCTGGAGTACCTGGACTAGCGGGACCCCGGGGAACGAGCAGTACTTC
TRBV4-2,TRBJ2-5,.,TRBD2,CASRVGGDPQETQYF,TGTGCCAGCAGGGTCGGGGGGGACCCCCAAGAGACCCAGTACTTC
TRBV5-1,TRBJ2-7,.,TRBD2,CASSLAASGSYEQYF,TGCGCCAGCAGCTTGGCGGCTAGCGGGAGCTACGAGCAGTACTTC
TRBV19,TRBJ2-3,once,TRBD2,CASSRAGVGTDTQYF,TGTGCCAGTAGCCGAGCGGGAGTAGGCACAGATACGCAGTATTTT
TRBV7-9,TRBJ2-3,.,TRBD1,CASSKRPGQGATDTQYF,TGTGCCAGCAGCAAACGGCCCGGACAGGGGGCCACAGATACGCAGTATTTT